This is a list of T cell receptor beta chains from one sample in a study of blood T cell repertoires in COVID-19. TCRdb's copy holds only in-frame clones and misses some; the assay was immunoSEQ multiplex PCR. The repertoire holds roughly 100,000 clones, about 92% seen once, with 17% in the top ten. Sequencing input: peripheral blood. Receptors were obtained from a woman of 80 years or more in a cohort sampled during active COVID-19. CDR3s include the opening cysteine and the closing phenylalanine or tryptophan. The order of the fields is clone size, J gene, V gene, D gene, CDR3 protein, CDR3 DNA. A D gene is named only where the DNA matches it firmly. Size values are once, few and many counts, or a class for expanded clones, and some rows have none.

clone_size: -; j_call: TRBJ2-1; v_call: TRBV19; d_call: -; cdr3_aa: CASGEDRGQFF; cdr3_nt: TGTGCCAGTGGAGAAGACCGGGGGCAGTTCTTC
clone_size: -; j_call: TRBJ2-1; v_call: TRBV19; d_call: -; cdr3_aa: CASSKQGGVSNEQFF; cdr3_nt: TGTGCCAGTAGTAAACAGGGGGGGGTGTCCAATGAGCAGTTCTTC
clone_size: -; j_call: TRBJ2-1; v_call: TRBV6-5; d_call: TRBD1; cdr3_aa: CASSYSDRPWYNEQFF; cdr3_nt: TGTGCCAGCAGTTACTCGGACAGGCCTTGGTACAATGAGCAGTTCTTC
clone_size: -; j_call: TRBJ2-3; v_call: TRBV3-1/TRBV3-2; d_call: -; cdr3_aa: CASSQGYSADTQYF; cdr3_nt: TGTGCCAGCAGCCAAGGCTATTCTGCAGATACGCAGTATTTT
clone_size: -; j_call: TRBJ2-1; v_call: TRBV5-5; d_call: -; cdr3_aa: CASSLTSSYNEQFF; cdr3_nt: TGTGCCAGCAGCTTGACTAGCTCCTACAATGAGCAGTTCTTC
clone_size: once; j_call: TRBJ1-5; v_call: TRBV3-1/TRBV3-2; d_call: TRBD1; cdr3_aa: CASSQRGGDRGNNQPQHF; cdr3_nt: TGTGCCAGCAGCCAAAGAGGGGGGGACAGGGGGAACAATCAGCCCCAGCATTTT
clone_size: -; j_call: TRBJ1-1; v_call: TRBV6-5; d_call: TRBD1; cdr3_aa: CASSFNRGRMNTEAFF; cdr3_nt: TGTGCCAGCAGTTTCAACAGGGGGCGCATGAACACTGAAGCTTTCTTT
clone_size: -; j_call: TRBJ1-4; v_call: TRBV3-1/TRBV3-2; d_call: -; cdr3_aa: CASSQELTSRNEKLFF; cdr3_nt: TGTGCCAGCAGCCAAGAGTTGACAAGCCGTAATGAAAAACTGTTTTTT
clone_size: -; j_call: TRBJ1-1; v_call: TRBV29-1; d_call: -; cdr3_aa: CSARMGLVNAEAFF; cdr3_nt: TGCAGCGCAAGAATGGGCTTGGTGAACGCTGAAGCTTTCTTT
clone_size: -; j_call: TRBJ2-3; v_call: TRBV6-6; d_call: TRBD2; cdr3_aa: CASSKSGGATDTQYF; cdr3_nt: TGTGCCAGCAGCAAGAGCGGGGGGGCCACAGATACGCAGTATTTT
clone_size: once; j_call: TRBJ2-1; v_call: TRBV11-2; d_call: -; cdr3_aa: CASTLTDSFSYNEQFF; cdr3_nt: TGTGCCAGCACCTTAACCGACAGCTTTTCCTACAATGAGCAGTTCTTC
clone_size: -; j_call: TRBJ1-1; v_call: TRBV6-1; d_call: -; cdr3_aa: CASSEQGGVNTEAFF; cdr3_nt: TGTGCCAGCAGTGAACAGGGAGGGGTGAACACTGAAGCTTTCTTT
clone_size: -; j_call: TRBJ2-7; v_call: TRBV25-1; d_call: TRBD1; cdr3_aa: CASTETGVDSYEQYF; cdr3_nt: TGTGCCAGCACCGAGACAGGGGTCGACTCCTACGAGCAGTACTTC
clone_size: -; j_call: TRBJ1-2; v_call: TRBV10-2; d_call: TRBD1; cdr3_aa: CASSELGTGSSGYTF; cdr3_nt: TGCGCCAGCAGTGAGTTAGGGACAGGCAGCTCTGGCTACACCTTC
clone_size: -; j_call: TRBJ2-7; v_call: TRBV27; d_call: -; cdr3_aa: CASSLREGLYEQYF; cdr3_nt: TGTGCCAGCAGTCTTCGCGAGGGCCTCTACGAGCAGTACTTC
clone_size: -; j_call: TRBJ2-5; v_call: TRBV28; d_call: TRBD1; cdr3_aa: CASSWGRGRETQYF; cdr3_nt: TGTGCCAGCAGTTGGGGCAGGGGGCGCGAGACCCAGTACTTC
clone_size: -; j_call: TRBJ2-2; v_call: TRBV18; d_call: TRBD2; cdr3_aa: CASSPGLDLRELFF; cdr3_nt: TGTGCCAGCTCACCGGGACTAGACCTCCGGGAGCTGTTTTTT
clone_size: -; j_call: TRBJ1-6; v_call: TRBV10-3; d_call: -; cdr3_aa: CAISESQAPLHF; cdr3_nt: TGTGCCATCAGTGAGAGCCAGGCACCCCTCCACTTT
clone_size: once; j_call: TRBJ2-7; v_call: TRBV5-4; d_call: TRBD1; cdr3_aa: CASSLGGGRSYEQYF; cdr3_nt: TGTGCCAGCAGCTTAGGGGGCGGAAGGTCCTACGAGCAGTACTTC
clone_size: -; j_call: TRBJ2-3; v_call: TRBV10-3; d_call: TRBD1; cdr3_aa: CAINDRDRVTDTQYF; cdr3_nt: TGTGCCATCAATGACCGGGACAGGGTCACAGATACGCAGTATTTT
clone_size: -; j_call: TRBJ2-1; v_call: TRBV7-6; d_call: -; cdr3_aa: CASSLVYGGGRDNEQFF; cdr3_nt: TGTGCCAGCAGCTTAGTATATGGGGGGGGGCGCGACAATGAGCAGTTCTTC
clone_size: -; j_call: TRBJ2-7; v_call: TRBV24-1; d_call: TRBD1; cdr3_aa: CATQRQGAYEQYF; cdr3_nt: TGTGCCACCCAACGACAGGGGGCCTACGAGCAGTACTTC
clone_size: -; j_call: TRBJ2-1; v_call: TRBV5-1; d_call: TRBD2; cdr3_aa: CASRPSGGARNEQFF; cdr3_nt: TGCGCCAGCAGGCCTAGCGGGGGGGCGAGGAATGAGCAGTTCTTC
clone_size: -; j_call: TRBJ2-7; v_call: TRBV14; d_call: TRBD1; cdr3_aa: CASSQEATGGHEQYF; cdr3_nt: TGTGCCAGCAGCCAAGAGGCGACAGGGGGCCACGAGCAGTACTTC
clone_size: -; j_call: TRBJ2-1; v_call: TRBV11-2; d_call: TRBD2; cdr3_aa: CASSWSGLAGNEQFF; cdr3_nt: TGTGCCAGCAGCTGGAGCGGACTAGCGGGCAATGAGCAGTTCTTC
clone_size: -; j_call: TRBJ2-1; v_call: TRBV24-1; d_call: TRBD2; cdr3_aa: CATSDPNGGGGNEQFF; cdr3_nt: TGTGCCACCAGTGACCCCAACGGGGGGGGAGGGAATGAGCAGTTCTTC
clone_size: -; j_call: TRBJ1-5; v_call: TRBV19; d_call: -; cdr3_aa: CASSSGGGGNQPQHF; cdr3_nt: TGTGCCAGTAGTTCGGGGGGGGGAGGCAATCAGCCCCAGCATTTT
clone_size: once; j_call: TRBJ2-1; v_call: TRBV3-1/TRBV3-2; d_call: TRBD2; cdr3_aa: CASSQTRLAYNEQFF; cdr3_nt: TGTGCCAGCAGCCAAACGCGACTAGCTTACAATGAGCAGTTCTTC
clone_size: -; j_call: TRBJ2-1; v_call: TRBV7-3; d_call: TRBD1; cdr3_aa: CASSWGQGNEQFF; cdr3_nt: TGTGCCAGCAGCTGGGGACAGGGGAATGAGCAGTTCTTC
clone_size: -; j_call: TRBJ2-7; v_call: TRBV28; d_call: -; cdr3_aa: CASSFAGSHYEQYF; cdr3_nt: TGTGCCAGCAGTTTTGCCGGGAGCCATTACGAGCAGTACTTC
clone_size: -; j_call: TRBJ2-3; v_call: TRBV7-6; d_call: TRBD1; cdr3_aa: CASSLGQGRVADTQYF; cdr3_nt: TGTGCCAGCAGCTTGGGACAGGGTAGGGTGGCAGATACGCAGTATTTT
clone_size: -; j_call: TRBJ2-5; v_call: TRBV5-4; d_call: TRBD2; cdr3_aa: CASSLGLAGGQETQYF; cdr3_nt: TGTGCCAGCAGCTTGGGGCTAGCGGGGGGCCAAGAGACCCAGTACTTC
clone_size: -; j_call: TRBJ1-5; v_call: TRBV18; d_call: -; cdr3_aa: CASSPGRGRQPQHF; cdr3_nt: TGTGCCAGCTCACCTGGCAGGGGTAGGCAGCCCCAGCATTTT
clone_size: -; j_call: TRBJ2-7; v_call: TRBV2; d_call: -; cdr3_aa: CASEAAYPSEQYF; cdr3_nt: TGTGCCAGCGAGGCAGCTTACCCCTCCGAGCAGTACTTC
clone_size: -; j_call: TRBJ1-3; v_call: TRBV7-2; d_call: -; cdr3_aa: CASSPYRQISGNTIYF; cdr3_nt: TGTGCCAGCAGCCCTTACCGACAGATCTCTGGAAACACCATATATTTT
clone_size: -; j_call: TRBJ2-2; v_call: TRBV15; d_call: TRBD2; cdr3_aa: CATSRVASGSTGELFF; cdr3_nt: TGTGCCACCAGCAGAGTAGCTAGCGGGAGCACCGGGGAGCTGTTTTTT
clone_size: once; j_call: TRBJ2-5; v_call: TRBV19; d_call: TRBD2; cdr3_aa: CASSRQSSGSMETQYF; cdr3_nt: TGTGCCAGTAGTAGGCAGAGTAGCGGGAGCATGGAGACCCAGTACTTC